This entry lists 20 T cell receptor beta chains sequenced from one sample in a study of response to subunit inactivated influenza vaccine. TCRdb itself ran the RT-PCR reads through MiXCR, one entry per CDR3 protein. The table lists 650,000 to 850,000 distinct CDR3 sequences, approximately 15% of them singletons. Sequences were derived from PBMCs from blood, sampled 14 to 15 days before vaccination. These receptors were taken from a man aged 45-65 years who received an inactivated influenza vaccine.

In this sample, this clonotype turned up a few times. The genes are TRBV11-2 and TRBJ2-5, with no clear D. The V gene lost 3 bases and the J gene lost 5 bases, with 7 bases spanning the gap. The CDR3 contains 12 residues. Germline-derived CDR1 and CDR2 are SGHAT and FQNNGV. The CDR3 region has the DNA TGTGCCAGCAGCTTGTGGTTCGAGACCCAGTACTTC. Amino acids: CASSLWFETQYF.

This clonotype was detected only a few times. A read error is possible here, since a much larger clone lies one base away. The V call is TRBV27, the J call TRBJ1-5, with TRBD1 identical over 8 bases. V shed 6 bases and J 6 bases; nucleotides not matched to a gene: 4. CDR1 and CDR2 from the germline V gene are MNHEY and SMNVEV (reference sequence). The CDR3 sequence is 13 residues long. The CDR3 here is CASSWTGSQPQHF. The CDR3 DNA reads TGTGCCAGCAGCTGGACAGGGAGTCAGCCCCAGCATTTT.

There are a few counts of this clonotype. The rearrangement joins TRBV7-9 to TRBJ2-1; D is unclear. The CDR3 extends over 15 amino acids. V shed 3 bases and J shed 4 bases, with 13 bases lying between them. Looked up from germline, CDR1 is SEHNR and CDR2 is FQNEAQ (reference sequence). The CDR3 DNA is TGTGCCAGCAGCTTGCAAACAGAGAATTACAATGAGCAGTTCTTC. Translation: CASSLQTENYNEQFF.

The V gene is TRBV6-2 or TRBV6-3, the J gene TRBJ2-7; D remains unclear. Trimming removed 2 bases at V and 0 bases at J, with 14 bases between. The CDR3 runs to 16 residues. Germline V gene lookup returns CDR1 MNHEY and CDR2 SVGEGT. CDR3 amino acids: CASSYTKGRSSYEQYF. CDR3 nucleotides: TGTGCCAGCAGTTACACCAAGGGCAGGAGCTCCTACGAGCAGTACTTC.

V gene TRBV20-1 combines with J gene TRBJ2-1; TRBD2 matches 8 bases. CDR1 is DFQATT, CDR2 SNEGSKA, per germline (reference sequence). This CDR3 spans 14 amino acids. V trimming: 8 bases; J trimming: 5 bases; junction bases outside the gene matches: 11. The CDR3: CSPYTSGGNNEQFF. DNA for the CDR3: TGCAGTCCTTATACGAGCGGGGGCAACAATGAGCAGTTCTTC.

This clonotype has at least ten counts. The chain combines TRBV20-1 with TRBJ2-7; D is perhaps TRBD2 (7 bases). The CDR3 runs to 13 residues. CDR1 and CDR2 from the germline V gene are DFQATT and SNEGSKA (reference sequence). Trimming shortened V by 3 bases and J by 2 bases, and 11 bases separated the two germline ends. CDR3 DNA sequence: TGCAGTGCTAGCGGGGGGCTACCCTACGAGCAGTACTTC. Translation gives CSASGGLPYEQYF.

This clonotype was counted at least ten times. V usage is TRBV2 and J usage is TRBJ1-6; 10 bases agree with TRBD1. The CDR3 sequence is 16 residues long. Germline V gene sequence: CDR1 SNHLY, CDR2 FYNNEI. V dropped 2 bases and J dropped 8; count of bases not matched to a gene: 6. CDR3 loop: CASSELTGGFDSPLHF. The CDR3 DNA follows: TGTGCCAGCAGTGAATTGACAGGGGGCTTTGATTCACCCCTCCACTTT.

This clonotype has a handful of counts. The rearrangement joins TRBV5-1 to TRBJ1-2; 10 nucleotides align to TRBD1. V trimming: 3 bases; J trimming: 3 bases; junction bases outside the gene matches: 8. This CDR3 has 16 amino acids. Germline values: CDR1 SGHRS, CDR2 YFSETQ. The CDR3 coding sequence is TGCGCCAGCAGCTCAGGGCCGGGACAGGGGTACTATGGCTACACCTTC. The encoded protein is CASSSGPGQGYYGYTF.

The chain couples TRBV20-1 to TRBJ2-1, with D perhaps matching TRBD1 or TRBD2 (7 bases each). CDR3 length equals 14 residues. The V and J ends lost 1 base and 9 bases respectively, with 16 bases between them. The germline V gene encodes CDR1 DFQATT and CDR2 SNEGSKA (reference sequence). The CDR3 bases are TGCAGTGCTAGAGGGCAGGGGGGGCGTGCTGAGCAGTTCTTC. Translated: CSARGQGGRAEQFF.

The chain recombines TRBV6-5 with TRBJ2-7, with TRBD1 as a possible D gene (5 bases). CDR3 size: 14 residues. Germline V gene lookup returns CDR1 MNHEY and CDR2 SVGAGI. Trimming took 0 bases from V and 3 from J, leaving 9 bases between them. The CDR3 loop reads CASSYSADNYEQYF. The CDR3 DNA sequence: TGTGCCAGCAGTTACTCGGCGGACAACTACGAGCAGTACTTC.

In the case of this clonotype: An end of the junction differs from the germline gene, which may be a read error. The J gene is TRBJ2-7, the V gene TRBV11-2; 9 nucleotides align to TRBD1. The CDR3 extends over 15 amino acids. CDR1 SGHAT and CDR2 FQNNGV come from the germline V gene. The DNA of the CDR3 is TGTGCCAGCGGCTTAGGTGGGACAGGGCACTACGAGCAGTACTTC. It is translated as CASGLGGTGHYEQYF.

The table lists this clonotype with a few counts. The chain carries TRBV7-2 and TRBJ2-5; D possibly uses TRBD1 or TRBD2 (5 bases each). The CDR3 is 15 residues long. Germline values: CDR1 SGHTA, CDR2 FQGNSA. Trimming took off 4 bases at V and 4 bases at J, with 16 bases between the two ends. This chain's CDR3 is CASSSGPARTETQYF. In nucleotides, the CDR3 is TGTGCCAGCAGCTCGGGACCAGCGAGGACAGAGACCCAGTACTTC.

The chain employs TRBV4-2 and TRBJ2-2, with no clear D. This CDR3 is built from 15 residues. Trimming took off 0 bases at V and 6 bases at J, with 11 bases between the two ends. The V gene's germline CDR1 is LGHNA and CDR2 YNFKEQ. The DNA for the CDR3 is TGTGCCAGCAGCCAAGAAGCAATCCCCTCCGGGGAGCTGTTTTTT. Its protein product is CASSQEAIPSGELFF.

The V call is TRBV10-3, the J call TRBJ1-2; no definite D call. The CDR3 has 13 residues. The V end was cut by 3 bases, the J end by 6 bases, with 11 bases between. Germline loops: CDR1 ENHRY, CDR2 SYGVKD. The CDR3 is CAISDSPADGYTF. The CDR3 region has the DNA TGTGCCATCAGTGACTCTCCCGCGGATGGCTACACCTTC.

The genes are TRBV7-2 and TRBJ2-5, with 9 positions matching TRBD1. Germline assignment: CDR1 SGHTA and CDR2 FQGNSA. With 5 bases clipped from V and 3 bases from J, the junction kept 7 bases outside the gene matches. The CDR3 covers 15 residues. In nucleotides, the CDR3 is TGTGCCAGCAGCGTACACGGACAGGGGAAAGAGACCCAGTACTTC. This gives the protein CASSVHGQGKETQYF.

For the CDR3, the DNA is TGCGCCAGCAGCTTGGCCCGCAGGGGGATCTATGGCTACACCTTC. Amino acids: CASSLARRGIYGYTF. The V call is TRBV5-1, the J call TRBJ1-2, with TRBD1 matching over 7 bases. The CDR3 covers 15 residues. V was pared by 0 bases and J by 4 bases, with 6 bases of the junction left unmatched. Germline loops: CDR1 SGHRS, CDR2 YFSETQ.

This clonotype came up a few times. J is TRBJ1-5 and V is TRBV28; possibly TRBD1 for D (5 bases). With 3 bases removed from V and 0 bases from J, the gap between germline ends came to 9 bases. The CDR3 extends over 15 amino acids. Per the germline V gene, CDR1 is MDHEN and CDR2 is SYDVKM. The CDR3 is CASSFRQLSNQPQHF. CDR3 bases: TGTGCCAGCAGTTTCCGACAGCTTAGCAATCAGCCCCAGCATTTT.

The chain links TRBV19 to TRBJ1-1; D perhaps matches TRBD1 (6 bases). The V gene's germline CDR1 is LNHDA and CDR2 SQIVND (reference sequence). This CDR3 has 14 amino acids. Trimming shortened V by 8 bases and J by 3 bases, and 16 bases separated the two germline ends. The CDR3 sequence is CASPGDRLYTEAFF. CDR3 nucleotide sequence: TGTGCCAGTCCGGGTGACAGGCTGTACACTGAAGCTTTCTTT. Supplemented by reference TRBV19 and TRBJ1-1, the full variable domain reads DGGITQSPKYLFRKEGQNVTLSCEQNLNHDAMYWYRQDPGQGLRLIYYSQIVNDFQKGDIAEGYSVSREKKESFPLTVTSAQKNPTAFYLCASPGDRLYTEAFFGQGTRLTVV.

This clonotype came up many times. This rearrangement joins TRBV29-1 to TRBJ2-1; TRBD1 is a possible D gene (7 bases). This CDR3 contains 15 residues. Per the germline V gene, CDR1 is SQVTM and CDR2 is ANQGSEA. Trimming removed 3 bases at V and 4 bases at J, with 16 bases between. The CDR3 region is CSVDAGQSYYNEQFF. The CDR3 coding sequence is TGCAGCGTTGACGCGGGACAGAGCTATTACAATGAGCAGTTCTTC.

This clonotype was seen a handful of times. The chain combines TRBV29-1 with TRBJ2-3; perhaps TRBD2 as D (6 bases). Germline loops: CDR1 SQVTM, CDR2 ANQGSEA. The CDR3 runs 13 residues. The ends were cut back, 6 bases at V and 6 bases at J, with 16 bases in the middle. CDR3 bases: TGCAGCGTGGGGGACTGGGTCGTCGATACGCAGTATTTT. Amino acid sequence: CSVGDWVVDTQYF.